Shown below are 28 T cell receptor delta chains from a single sample sequenced in a study of gammadelta T cells in human blood. TCRdb redid the clone calls on the RT-PCR reads with CATT. In the table there are around 1,100 delta-chain clones, 8.3% of which are singletons. Sample: non-Vgamma9Vdelta2 gamma-delta T cells from adult blood. The receptors were sampled from a human donor.

This clone qualifies as large. The chain uses TRDV3 and TRDJ1; TRDD3 aligns across 13 bases. The CDR3 has 20 amino acids. The germline V gene has CDR1 TVYSNPD and CDR2 GDNSRS (reference sequence). Trimming cost V 3 bases and J 3 bases; bases outside gene matches: 22. The CDR3 reads CAFTVFRTTTGGYASDKLIF. As DNA, the CDR3 is TGTGCCTTCACGGTATTTCGGACCACTACTGGGGGATACGCGTCCGATAAACTCATCTTT.

This clone is labeled large (0.1 to 1%). The chain recombines TRDV1 with TRDJ1, with TRDD3 identical over 7 bases. CDR3 size: 20 residues. Trimming took 1 base from V and 0 from J; bases not matched to a gene: 17. Looked up from germline, CDR1 is TSWWSYY and CDR2 is QGS. The CDR3 loop is CALGEQHLPIWGTHTDKLIF. In nucleotides, the CDR3 is TGTGCTCTTGGGGAACAACACCTACCTATATGGGGGACCCACACCGATAAACTCATCTTT.

This clone is categorized as large (0.1 to 1%). The chain combines TRDV1 with TRDJ1; D remains ambiguous. This CDR3 is built from 15 residues. Germline assignment: CDR1 TSWWSYY and CDR2 QGS. Trimming took off 4 bases at V and 10 bases at J, with 22 bases between the two ends. CDR3 sequence reads: CALGVAGSTSTGLIF. The CDR3 region has the DNA TGTGCTCTTGGGGTTGCGGGGTCAACGAGTACAGGACTCATCTTT.

This chain links TRDV2 with TRDJ1; 11 bases align to TRDD3. This CDR3 is 16 amino acids long. Germline loops: CDR1 GEAIGNYY, CDR2 EKD. V lost 3 bases, J lost 1 base, and 6 bases stayed unmatched. DNA of the CDR3: TGTGCCTGTGACCACGTGGGGGATACGGGCACCGATAAACTCATCTTT. Translating gives CACDHVGDTGTDKLIF.

About this clone: A single base separates this from a much larger clone, so it may be a read error. The V and J genes are TRDV1 and TRDJ2; D not resolved. The CDR3 covers 15 residues. The germline CDR1 and CDR2 sequences are TSWWSYY and QGS. In nucleotides, the CDR3 is TGTGCTCTTGGGGAACTTACTATTGAGACAGCACAACCCTTCTTT. Translated, it gives CALGELTIETAQPFF.

By share, this clone counts as medium-sized. The V gene is TRDV1, the J gene TRDJ3, with TRDD3 matching over 9 bases. The V segment lost 5 bases and the J segment 0 bases; nucleotides outside the gene matches: 29. Germline V gives CDR1 TSWWSYY, CDR2 QGS. This CDR3 is built from 26 residues. This CDR3 is CALGPRPSTTGGPKGRSSWDTRQMFF. The CDR3 region has the DNA TGTGCTCTTGGGCCGCGGCCTTCCACAACTGGGGGACCGAAAGGTCGGAGCTCCTGGGACACCCGACAGATGTTTTTC.

A few counts support this clone. V and J are TRAV29/DV5 and TRDJ1, with a possible D match to TRDD3 (5 bases). Germline CDR1 is NSMFDY and CDR2 is ISSIKDK. Trimming took 1 base from V and 2 from J, leaving 15 bases between them. The CDR3 is 15 amino acids. The CDR3 region is CAASFGAIFTDKLIF. The CDR3 DNA follows: TGTGCAGCAAGCTTTGGGGCTATTTTTACCGATAAACTCATCTTT.

This clone rates as medium-sized. The genes are TRDV1 and TRDJ1; 9 bases are shared with TRDD3. This CDR3 region has 21 residues. Germline-derived CDR1 and CDR2 are TSWWSYY and QGS. With V trimmed by 2 bases and J by 0 bases, 19 bases remained unmatched. DNA for the CDR3: TGTGCTCTTGGGGAAAGTTCCCCTAGTGGGGGGATACAACGACACACCGATAAACTCATCTTT. It encodes CALGESSPSGGIQRHTDKLIF.

By share of the sample, this clone is medium-sized. The chain links TRDV1 to TRDJ1, with 10 bases that match TRDD3. V shed 6 bases and J 0 bases; nucleotides not matched to a gene: 22. The CDR3 sequence is 21 residues long. CDR1 is TSWWSYY, CDR2 QGS, per germline. CDR3 in amino acids: CALGPYWGIYTVPLYTDKLIF. The CDR3 DNA reads TGTGCTCTTGGACCTTACTGGGGGATTTACACCGTCCCCTTATACACCGATAAACTCATCTTT.

V and J are TRDV1 and TRDJ1; the match to TRDD3 covers 8 bases. V trimming: 1 base; J trimming: 0 bases; junction bases outside the gene matches: 19. Germline V lookup: CDR1 TSWWSYY, CDR2 QGS. CDR3 length: 21 residues. CDR3 sequence (DNA): TGTGCTCTTGGGGAACCGGAGGCAATGCACCGGGGATACTCGTACACCGATAAACTCATCTTT. Protein product: CALGEPEAMHRGYSYTDKLIF.

By share, this clone counts as large. V gene TRDV1 combines with J gene TRDJ1; 7 nucleotides agree with TRDD3. The V gene end was trimmed by 1 base and the J gene end by 0 bases; junction bases not matched to a gene: 17. The CDR3 is 20 residues long. Germline V CDR1 and CDR2: TSWWSYY, QGS. DNA for the CDR3: TGTGCTCTTGGGGAACGTGATTGGTGGGGGACACCCTTGTACACCGATAAACTCATCTTT. It is translated as CALGERDWWGTPLYTDKLIF.

By share of the sample, this clone is medium-sized. The same CDR3 arises from other DNA sequences in this sample as well. This rearrangement joins TRDV1 to TRDJ1; 7 bases are a match to TRDD3. V shed 3 bases and J 0 bases; nucleotides not matched to a gene: 34. The CDR3 length is 25 residues. Germline V gene lookup returns CDR1 TSWWSYY and CDR2 QGS. The CDR3 sequence: CALGERFHPGLRPPLGKWDTDKLIF. The CDR3 coding sequence is TGTGCTCTTGGGGAGCGATTCCACCCTGGACTTCGGCCGCCACTGGGGAAGTGGGACACCGATAAACTCATCTTT.

This clone is labeled as medium-sized. The chain uses TRDV1 and TRDJ1; TRDD3 matches at 7 bases. CDR3 length: 21 residues. Germline CDR1 is TSWWSYY and CDR2 is QGS. The V gene end was trimmed by 3 bases and the J gene end by 0 bases; junction bases not matched to a gene: 22. The CDR3 bases are TGTGCTCTTGGGGACCGTACTGGGGATCCCACTTCACCTTCGTACACCGATAAACTCATCTTT. Translation gives CALGDRTGDPTSPSYTDKLIF.

This rearrangement joins TRDV3 to TRDJ1, with D perhaps TRDD3 (5 bases). V lost 1 base to trimming and J lost 0 bases, with 15 bases between them. Germline V gene lookup returns CDR1 TVYSNPD and CDR2 GDNSRS (reference sequence). CDR3 size: 15 residues. The CDR3 reads CAFTVRGVDTDKLIF. CDR3 nucleotides: TGTGCCTTTACCGTACGGGGGGTGGACACCGATAAACTCATCTTT.

The V gene is uncalled and the J gene is TRDJ1; the table's TRDD3 call for D was not verified on the DNA. The CDR3 consists of 15 residues. This CDR3 reads CSVLGDTQYTDKLIF. The CDR3 DNA reads as TGCTCGGTACTGGGGGATACGCAGTACACCGATAAACTCATCTTT.

The J gene call is TRDJ1, but no V gene call exists; TRDD3 was called by the table and not checked on the DNA. The CDR3 consists of 28 residues. The CDR3 DNA sequence: TGTGCTTCATTGTGCCTTCCTACGGGTTTGAGGAGTGCAATGTGTACTGGGGGATACCTGCCCTCGGTTCCTATACTCATCTTT. This sequence encodes CASLCLPTGLRSAMCTGGYLPSVPILIF.

The chain employs TRDV1 and TRDJ1; 9 positions agree with TRDD3. Germline loops: CDR1 TSWWSYY, CDR2 QGS. V trimming: 0 bases; J trimming: 0 bases; junction bases outside the gene matches: 17. This CDR3 region has 21 residues. The CDR3 DNA sequence: TGTGCTCTTGGGGAACTCCCTTCGTATCTCAACTGGGGGACTTACACCGATAAACTCATCTTT. Translated, it gives CALGELPSYLNWGTYTDKLIF.

About this clone itself: The same CDR3 is also encoded by other DNA sequences in this sample. The V call is TRDV1, the J call TRDJ1; tentatively, D is TRDD3 (8 bases). V gave up 3 bases and J gave up 3 bases, with 29 bases separating them. Germline CDR1 is TSWWSYY and CDR2 is QGS. CDR3 length equals 20 residues. CDR3 DNA sequence: TGTGCTCTTGGGGAGATTCCTACTTTTACTGGGGGGTACGTTCCCGATAAACTCATCTTT. Encoded protein: CALGEIPTFTGGYVPDKLIF.

This clone is medium-sized (0.01 to 0.1%) in the sample. The V and J genes are TRDV1 and TRDJ1, with 8 bases identical to TRDD3. The ends lost 3 bases at V and 0 bases at J; junction bases unmatched: 24. The CDR3 loop spans 22 amino acids. The germline gives CDR1 TSWWSYY, CDR2 QGS. In nucleotides, the CDR3 is TGTGCTCTTGGGGACCCCCCCTTCTTCCCGTACTGGGGGGACCTGTACACCGATAAACTCATCTTT. It yields the protein CALGDPPFFPYWGDLYTDKLIF.

This clone is medium-sized in the sample. The V call is TRDV1, the J call TRDJ1; 8 nucleotides match TRDD2. The CDR3 is made up of 21 amino acids. The germline V gene encodes CDR1 TSWWSYY and CDR2 QGS. V trimming: 4 bases; J trimming: 0 bases; junction bases outside the gene matches: 22. The CDR3 DNA follows: TGTGCTCTTGGGGGCCAGGTCGGGCTTCCTACTAGTCTTGGTAACACCGATAAACTCATCTTT. Translation: CALGGQVGLPTSLGNTDKLIF.

By frequency in the sample, this clone is medium-sized. The rearrangement uses TRAV29/DV5 and TRDJ1, with 13 nucleotides matching TRDD3. The J segment lost 0 bases and the V segment lost 1 base, leaving 30 bases of the junction unmatched. This CDR3 comprises 25 residues. The germline V gene encodes CDR1 NSMFDY and CDR2 ISSIKDK. CDR3 sequence: CAASLDYFLIRVLGDTRTHTDKLIF. For the CDR3, the DNA is TGTGCAGCAAGCCTAGACTATTTCCTGATTAGGGTACTGGGGGATACGCGGACCCACACCGATAAACTCATCTTT.

This clone ranks as large (0.1 to 1%). The chain links TRAV38-2/DV8 to TRDJ1; 9 bases align to TRDD3. This CDR3 has 20 amino acids. CDR1 and CDR2 (germline): TSESDYY, QEAYKQQN. V shed 4 bases, J shed 0 bases, and the junction held 19 bases outside the gene matches. Here the CDR3 DNA reads TGTGCTTATAGGGGGGCTTCCCCAAGTACTGGGGGAAAATACACCGATAAACTCATCTTT. Its protein is CAYRGASPSTGGKYTDKLIF.

In this sample, this clone is large (0.1 to 1%). The chain couples TRAV38-2/DV8 to TRDJ1; tentatively, D is TRDD3 (6 bases). Germline CDR1 and CDR2: TSESDYY and QEAYKQQN. Between the trimmed V and J ends, which lost 4 bases and 1 base, there was a span of 14 bases. The CDR3 has 15 amino acids. The CDR3 sequence: CAYRAGGDATDKLIF. DNA of the CDR3: TGTGCTTATAGGGCGGGTGGGGATGCCACCGATAAACTCATCTTT.

By sample share, this clone is medium-sized. The chain joins TRDV1 to TRDJ1, with TRDD3 matching 12 bases. The junction had 26 bases not matched to a gene; V was cut back by 0 bases and J by 3 bases. This CDR3 contains 24 residues. Germline CDR1 is TSWWSYY and CDR2 is QGS. Here the CDR3 DNA reads TGTGCTCTTGGGGAACTATCCCCCGCCTTCCTACAGGTGCTGGGGGATACGATGGCCGATAAACTCATCTTT. Translation gives CALGELSPAFLQVLGDTMADKLIF.

In this sample, this clone is medium-sized. This chain joins TRDV1 and TRDJ1; TRDD3 matches 12 bases. Looked up from germline, CDR1 is TSWWSYY and CDR2 is QGS. Germline trimming cut 3 bases from V and 0 bases from J; bases unmatched to any gene: 11. This CDR3 has 19 residues. The CDR3 sequence is CALGETPTLGDTYTDKLIF. CDR3 nucleotide sequence: TGTGCTCTTGGGGAGACTCCTACGCTGGGGGATACGTACACCGATAAACTCATCTTT.

This clone is large in the sample. The chain recombines TRDV1 with TRDJ1, with D perhaps TRDD3 (5 bases). The CDR3 runs to 19 residues. Germline values: CDR1 TSWWSYY, CDR2 QGS. V was trimmed by 2 bases and J by 3 bases, leaving 25 bases between them. In DNA form, the CDR3 reads TGTGCTCTTGGGGAAGGCCCCATGGTGGGGACAGGGGGGCCCGATAAACTCATCTTT. Translated, it gives CALGEGPMVGTGGPDKLIF.

This clone is medium-sized. The chain employs TRDV1 and TRDJ1; 8 bases match TRDD3. Losses at the gene ends were 1 base for V and 0 bases for J; bases not matched to a gene: 4. The germline V gene has CDR1 TSWWSYY and CDR2 QGS. The CDR3 runs 16 residues. In DNA, the CDR3 is TGTGCTCTTGGGGAACGAGGCTGGGGGAACACCGATAAACTCATCTTT. Its translation: CALGERGWGNTDKLIF.

By sample share, this clone is medium-sized. The chain recombines TRAV29/DV5 with TRDJ1, with TRDD3 matching 10 bases. The CDR3 is made up of 21 amino acids. V lost 3 bases to trimming and J lost 0 bases; unmatched junction nucleotides: 23. Germline V gene lookup returns CDR1 NSMFDY and CDR2 ISSIKDK. CDR3 bases: TGTGCAGCAACCTTGCCTTCCCCGGGACTGGGGGATGGCATGTACACCGATAAACTCATCTTT. It specifies CAATLPSPGLGDGMYTDKLIF.